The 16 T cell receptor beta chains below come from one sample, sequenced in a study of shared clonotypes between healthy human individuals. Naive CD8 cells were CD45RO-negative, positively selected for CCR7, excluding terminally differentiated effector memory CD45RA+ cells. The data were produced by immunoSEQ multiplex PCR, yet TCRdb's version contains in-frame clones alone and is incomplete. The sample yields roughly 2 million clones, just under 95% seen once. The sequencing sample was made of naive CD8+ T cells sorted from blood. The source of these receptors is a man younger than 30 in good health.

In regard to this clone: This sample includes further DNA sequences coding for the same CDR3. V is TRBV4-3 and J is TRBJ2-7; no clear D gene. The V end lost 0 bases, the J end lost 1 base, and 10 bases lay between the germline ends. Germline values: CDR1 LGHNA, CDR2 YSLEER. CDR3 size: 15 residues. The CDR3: CASSQDRGSSYEQYF. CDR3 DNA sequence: TGCGCCAGCAGCCAAGACAGAGGATCTTCCTACGAGCAGTACTTC.

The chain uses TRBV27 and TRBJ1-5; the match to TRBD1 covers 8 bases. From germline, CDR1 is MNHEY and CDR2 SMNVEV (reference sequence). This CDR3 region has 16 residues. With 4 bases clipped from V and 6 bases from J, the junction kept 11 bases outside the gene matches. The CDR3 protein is CASSSQGVSVGQPQHF. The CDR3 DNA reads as TGTGCCAGCAGTTCACAGGGGGTGTCAGTCGGTCAGCCCCAGCATTTT.

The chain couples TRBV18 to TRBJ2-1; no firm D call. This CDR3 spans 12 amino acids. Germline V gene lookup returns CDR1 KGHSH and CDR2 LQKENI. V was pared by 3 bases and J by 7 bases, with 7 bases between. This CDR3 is CASSPSENEQFF. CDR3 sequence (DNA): TGTGCCAGCTCACCTTCCGAGAATGAGCAGTTCTTC.

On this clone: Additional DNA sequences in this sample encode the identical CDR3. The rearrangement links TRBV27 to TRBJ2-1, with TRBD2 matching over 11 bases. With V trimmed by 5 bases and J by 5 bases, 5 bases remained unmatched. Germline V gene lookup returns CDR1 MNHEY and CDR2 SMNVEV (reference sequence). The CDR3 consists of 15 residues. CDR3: CASSPGTSGNNEQFF. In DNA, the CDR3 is TGTGCCAGCAGTCCCGGGACTAGCGGCAACAATGAGCAGTTCTTC.

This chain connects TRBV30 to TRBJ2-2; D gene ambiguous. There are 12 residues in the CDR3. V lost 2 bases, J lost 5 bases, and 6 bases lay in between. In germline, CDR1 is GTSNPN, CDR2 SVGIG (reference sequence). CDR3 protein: CAWSPRTGELFF. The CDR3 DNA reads TGTGCCTGGAGTCCGCGGACCGGGGAGCTGTTTTTT.

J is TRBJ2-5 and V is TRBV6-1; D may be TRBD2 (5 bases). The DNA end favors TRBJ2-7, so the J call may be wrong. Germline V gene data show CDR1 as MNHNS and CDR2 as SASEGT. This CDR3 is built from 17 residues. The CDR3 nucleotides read TGTGCCAGCAGTGAAGCGCGTCAGAGGGTGGCGTCCTACGAGCAGTACTTC. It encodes CASSEARQRVASYEQYF.

CDR3 sequence: CASSWALSATNEKLFF. The CDR3 nucleotides read TGTGCCAGCAGTTGGGCGCTTAGTGCAACTAATGAAAAACTGTTTTTT. The chain couples TRBV6-5 to TRBJ1-4; unclear D gene. There are 16 residues in the CDR3. Trimming left V 4 bases short and J 0 bases short, with 12 bases between. Germline values: CDR1 MNHEY, CDR2 SVGAGI.

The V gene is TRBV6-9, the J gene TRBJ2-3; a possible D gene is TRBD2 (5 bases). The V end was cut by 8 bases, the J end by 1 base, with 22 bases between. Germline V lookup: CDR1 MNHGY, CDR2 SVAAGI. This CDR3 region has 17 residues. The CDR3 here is CASAVAGFGLCTDTQYF. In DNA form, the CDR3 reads TGTGCCAGCGCGGTGGCGGGCTTCGGTCTTTGCACAGATACGCAGTATTTT.

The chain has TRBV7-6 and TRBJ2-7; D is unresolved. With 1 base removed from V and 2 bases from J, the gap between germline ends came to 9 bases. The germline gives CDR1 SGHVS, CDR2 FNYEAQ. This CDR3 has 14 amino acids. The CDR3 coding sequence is TGTGCCAGCAGCTTAGATCCCGAAACCTACGAGCAGTACTTC. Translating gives CASSLDPETYEQYF.

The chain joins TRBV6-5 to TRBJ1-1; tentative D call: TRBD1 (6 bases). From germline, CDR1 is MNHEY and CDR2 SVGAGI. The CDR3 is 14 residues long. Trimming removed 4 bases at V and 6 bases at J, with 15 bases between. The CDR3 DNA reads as TGTGCCAGCAGTTCTGGAAGGGGGGGGCCTGAAGCTTTCTTT. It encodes CASSSGRGGPEAFF.

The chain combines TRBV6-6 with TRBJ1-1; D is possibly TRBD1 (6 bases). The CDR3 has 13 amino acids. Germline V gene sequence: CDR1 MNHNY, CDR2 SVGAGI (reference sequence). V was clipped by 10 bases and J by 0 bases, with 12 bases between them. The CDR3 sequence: CAISGGLNTEAFF. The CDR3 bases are TGTGCCATCTCTGGGGGGCTGAACACTGAAGCTTTCTTT.

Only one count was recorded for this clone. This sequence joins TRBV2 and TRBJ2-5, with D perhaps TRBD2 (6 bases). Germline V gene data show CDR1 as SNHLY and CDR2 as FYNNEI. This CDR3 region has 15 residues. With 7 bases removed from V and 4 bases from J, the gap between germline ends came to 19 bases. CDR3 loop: CASIFFAGSLETQYF. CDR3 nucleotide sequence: TGTGCCAGCATTTTCTTCGCGGGATCCCTAGAGACCCAGTACTTC. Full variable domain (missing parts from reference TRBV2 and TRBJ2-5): EPEVTQTPSHQVTQMGQEVILRCVPISNHLYFYWYRQILGQKVEFLVSFYNNEISEKSEIFDDQFSVERPDGSNFTLKIRSTKLEDSAMYFCASIFFAGSLETQYFGPGTRLLVL.

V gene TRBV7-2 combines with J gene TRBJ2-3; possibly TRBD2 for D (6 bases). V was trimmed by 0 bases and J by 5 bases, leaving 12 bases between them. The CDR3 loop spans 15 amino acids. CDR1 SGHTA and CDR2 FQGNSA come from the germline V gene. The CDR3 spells CASSLAGWGEDTQYF. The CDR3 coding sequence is TGTGCCAGCAGCTTAGCGGGCTGGGGGGAAGATACGCAGTATTTT.

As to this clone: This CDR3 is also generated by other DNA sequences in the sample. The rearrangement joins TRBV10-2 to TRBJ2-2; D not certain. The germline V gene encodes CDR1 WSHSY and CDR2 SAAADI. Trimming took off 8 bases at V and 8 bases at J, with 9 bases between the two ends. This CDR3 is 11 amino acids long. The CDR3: CASRGTGELFF. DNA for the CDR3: TGCGCCAGCCGAGGCACGGGGGAGCTGTTTTTT.

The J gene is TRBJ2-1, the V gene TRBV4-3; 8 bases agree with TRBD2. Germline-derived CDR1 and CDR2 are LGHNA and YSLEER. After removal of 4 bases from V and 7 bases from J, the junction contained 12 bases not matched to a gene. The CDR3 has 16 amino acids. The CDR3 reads CASSPGRGLVVNEQFF. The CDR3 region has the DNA TGCGCCAGCAGCCCAGGTCGGGGACTAGTCGTTAATGAGCAGTTCTTC.

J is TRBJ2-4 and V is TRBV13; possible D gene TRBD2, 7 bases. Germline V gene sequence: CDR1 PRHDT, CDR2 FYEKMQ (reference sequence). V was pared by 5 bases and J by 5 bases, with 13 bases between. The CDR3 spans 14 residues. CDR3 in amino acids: CASSHWEGENIQYF. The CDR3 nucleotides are TGTGCCAGCAGCCATTGGGAGGGGGAAAACATTCAGTACTTC. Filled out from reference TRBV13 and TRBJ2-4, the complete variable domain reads AAGVIQSPRHLIKEKRETATLKCYPIPRHDTVYWYQQGPGQDPQFLISFYEKMQSDKGSIPDRFSAQQFSDYHSELNMSSLELGDSALYFCASSHWEGENIQYFGAGTRLSVL.